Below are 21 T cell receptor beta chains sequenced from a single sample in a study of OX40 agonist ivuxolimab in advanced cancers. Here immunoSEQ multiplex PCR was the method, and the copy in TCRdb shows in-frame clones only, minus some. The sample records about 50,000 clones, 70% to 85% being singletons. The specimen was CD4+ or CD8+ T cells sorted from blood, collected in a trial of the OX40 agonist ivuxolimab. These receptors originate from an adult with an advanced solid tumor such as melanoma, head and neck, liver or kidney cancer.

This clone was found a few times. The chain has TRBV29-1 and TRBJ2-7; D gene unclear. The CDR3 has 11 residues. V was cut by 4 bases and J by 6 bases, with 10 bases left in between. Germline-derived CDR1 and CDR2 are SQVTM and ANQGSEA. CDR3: CSVVTGGEQYF. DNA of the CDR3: TGCAGCGTTGTAACTGGCGGCGAGCAGTACTTC.

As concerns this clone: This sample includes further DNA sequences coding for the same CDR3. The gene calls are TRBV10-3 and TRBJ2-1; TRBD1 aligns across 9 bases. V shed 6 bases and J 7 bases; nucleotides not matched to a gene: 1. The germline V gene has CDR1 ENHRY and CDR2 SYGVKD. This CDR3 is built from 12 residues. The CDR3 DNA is TGTGCCATCAGGGACAGGGGAAATGAGCAGTTCTTC. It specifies CAIRDRGNEQFF.

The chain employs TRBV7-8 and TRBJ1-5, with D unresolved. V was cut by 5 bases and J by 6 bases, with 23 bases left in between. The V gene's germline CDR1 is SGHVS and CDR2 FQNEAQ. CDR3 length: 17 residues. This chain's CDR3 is CASSGTRGSGSGQPQHF. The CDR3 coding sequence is TGTGCCAGCAGCGGAACGAGAGGTTCAGGTTCAGGTCAGCCCCAGCATTTT.

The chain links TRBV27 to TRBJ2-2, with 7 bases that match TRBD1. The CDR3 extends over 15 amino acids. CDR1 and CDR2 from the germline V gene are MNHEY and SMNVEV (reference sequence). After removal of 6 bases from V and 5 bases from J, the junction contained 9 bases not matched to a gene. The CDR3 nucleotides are TGTGCCAGCAGCCGACAGGGTAGGGTTACCGGGGAGCTGTTTTTT. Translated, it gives CASSRQGRVTGELFF.

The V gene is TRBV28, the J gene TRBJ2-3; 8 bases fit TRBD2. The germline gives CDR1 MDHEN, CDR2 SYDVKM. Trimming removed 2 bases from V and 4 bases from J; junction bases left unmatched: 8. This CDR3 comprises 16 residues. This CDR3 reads CASSLRIRAGADTQYF. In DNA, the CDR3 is TGTGCCAGCAGTTTAAGGATTCGAGCGGGAGCAGATACGCAGTATTTT.

The CDR3 coding sequence is TGTGCCAGCCGGGGACGGTTCTCTGGAAACACCATATATTTT. Translation: CASRGRFSGNTIYF. This chain links TRBV27 with TRBJ1-3; the D gene is possibly TRBD1 (5 bases). V was clipped by 8 bases and J by 0 bases, with 11 bases between them. Germline V gene lookup returns CDR1 MNHEY and CDR2 SMNVEV (reference sequence). CDR3 length equals 14 residues.

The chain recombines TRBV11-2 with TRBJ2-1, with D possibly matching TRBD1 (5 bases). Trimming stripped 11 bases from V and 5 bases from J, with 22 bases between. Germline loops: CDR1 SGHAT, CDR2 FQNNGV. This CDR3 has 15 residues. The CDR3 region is CAEGALLRANNEQFF. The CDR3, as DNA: TGTGCCGAAGGGGCCCTGCTTCGGGCGAACAATGAGCAGTTCTTC.

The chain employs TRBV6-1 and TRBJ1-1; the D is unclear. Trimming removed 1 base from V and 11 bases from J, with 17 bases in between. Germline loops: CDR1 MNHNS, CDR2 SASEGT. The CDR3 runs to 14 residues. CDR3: CASSEDVRTREAFF. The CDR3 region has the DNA TGTGCCAGCAGTGAAGACGTACGCACCCGGGAGGCTTTCTTT.

CDR3 sequence (DNA): TGTGCCAGCAGTGGGGACATCACGGGGCTCCTCCACTTT. This sequence encodes CASSGDITGLLHF. The chain combines TRBV6-1 with TRBJ1-6; D possibly corresponds to TRBD1 (6 bases). The length of the CDR3 is 13 residues. In germline, CDR1 is MNHNS, CDR2 SASEGT. Between the trimmed V and J ends, which lost 4 bases and 15 bases, there was a span of 16 bases.

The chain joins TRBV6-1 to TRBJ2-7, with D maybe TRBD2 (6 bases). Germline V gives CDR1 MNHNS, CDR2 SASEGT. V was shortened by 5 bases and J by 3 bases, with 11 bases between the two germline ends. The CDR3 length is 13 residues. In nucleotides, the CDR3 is TGTGCCAGCAGTTCGGGGGAGCACTACGAGCAGTACTTC. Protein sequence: CASSSGEHYEQYF.

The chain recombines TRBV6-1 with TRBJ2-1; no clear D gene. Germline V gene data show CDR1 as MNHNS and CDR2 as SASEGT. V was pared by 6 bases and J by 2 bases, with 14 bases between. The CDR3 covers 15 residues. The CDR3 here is CASSKTFNPYNEQFF. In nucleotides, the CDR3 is TGTGCCAGCAGCAAAACCTTCAACCCCTACAATGAGCAGTTCTTC.

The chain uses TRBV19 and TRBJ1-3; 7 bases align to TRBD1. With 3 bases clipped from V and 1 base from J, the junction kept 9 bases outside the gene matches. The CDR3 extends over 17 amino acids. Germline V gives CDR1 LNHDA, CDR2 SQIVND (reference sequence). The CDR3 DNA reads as TGTGCCAGTAGTATGGGACAGTTAACGGGATCTGGAAACACCATATATTTT. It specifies CASSMGQLTGSGNTIYF.

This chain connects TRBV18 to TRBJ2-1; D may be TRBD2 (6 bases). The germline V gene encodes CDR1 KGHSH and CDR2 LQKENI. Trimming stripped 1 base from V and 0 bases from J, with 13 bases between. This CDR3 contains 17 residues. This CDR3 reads CASSPRVGSDSYNEQFF. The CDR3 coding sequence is TGTGCCAGCTCACCACGAGTCGGGAGCGACTCCTACAATGAGCAGTTCTTC.

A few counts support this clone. In DNA form, the CDR3 reads TGTGCCAGCAGCCTCTGGGGGGCTCAGGATGAGCAGTTCTTC. It codes for CASSLWGAQDEQFF. V gene TRBV16 combines with J gene TRBJ2-1, with D perhaps being TRBD1 or TRBD2 (6 bases each). CDR3 length equals 14 residues. The V and J ends lost 4 bases and 8 bases respectively, with 15 bases between them. CDR1 is KGHSY, CDR2 FQNENV, per germline.

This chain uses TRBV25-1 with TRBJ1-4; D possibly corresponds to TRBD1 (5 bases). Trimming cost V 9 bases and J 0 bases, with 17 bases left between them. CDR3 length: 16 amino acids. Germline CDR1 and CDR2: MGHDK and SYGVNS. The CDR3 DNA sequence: TGTGCCAGTTCCCCGGGGGGGTTCGCAACTAATGAAAAACTGTTTTTT. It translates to CASSPGGFATNEKLFF.

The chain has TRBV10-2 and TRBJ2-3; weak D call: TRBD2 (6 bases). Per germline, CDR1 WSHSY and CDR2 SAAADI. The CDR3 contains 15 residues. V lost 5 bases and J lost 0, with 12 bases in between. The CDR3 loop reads CASSWGLESTDTQYF. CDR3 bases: TGCGCCAGCAGTTGGGGACTCGAGAGCACAGATACGCAGTATTTT.

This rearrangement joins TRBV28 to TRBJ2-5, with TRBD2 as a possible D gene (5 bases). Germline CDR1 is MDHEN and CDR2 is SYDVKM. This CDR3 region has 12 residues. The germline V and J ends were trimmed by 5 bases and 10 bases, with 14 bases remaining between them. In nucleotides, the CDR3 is TGTGCCAGCAGTCGGACCCACGGGGACCAGTACTTC. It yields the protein CASSRTHGDQYF.

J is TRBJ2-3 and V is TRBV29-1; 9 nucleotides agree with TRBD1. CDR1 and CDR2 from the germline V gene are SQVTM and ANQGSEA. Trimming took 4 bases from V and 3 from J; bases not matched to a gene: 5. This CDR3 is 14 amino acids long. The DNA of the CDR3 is TGCAGCGTTGCGGACAGGGGTGGGACAGATACGCAGTATTTT. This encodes CSVADRGGTDTQYF.

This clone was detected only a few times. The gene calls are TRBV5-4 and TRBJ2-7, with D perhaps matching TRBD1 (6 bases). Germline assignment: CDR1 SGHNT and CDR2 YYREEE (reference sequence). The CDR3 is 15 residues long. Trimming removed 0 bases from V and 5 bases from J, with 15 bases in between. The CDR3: CASSLATNRAHEQYF. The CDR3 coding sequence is TGTGCCAGCAGCTTGGCCACGAACAGGGCCCACGAGCAGTACTTC. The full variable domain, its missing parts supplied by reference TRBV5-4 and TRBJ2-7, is ETGVTQSPTHLIKTRGQQVTLRCSSQSGHNTVSWYQQALGQGPQFIFQYYREEENGRGNFPPRFSGLQFPNYSSELNVNALELDDSALYLCASSLATNRAHEQYFGPGTRLTVT.

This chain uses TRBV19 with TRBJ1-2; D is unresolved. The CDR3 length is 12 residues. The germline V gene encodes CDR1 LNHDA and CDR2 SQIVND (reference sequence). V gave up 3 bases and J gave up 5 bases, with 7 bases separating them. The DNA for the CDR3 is TGTGCCAGTAGTATCCGGGATTATGGCTACACCTTC. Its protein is CASSIRDYGYTF.

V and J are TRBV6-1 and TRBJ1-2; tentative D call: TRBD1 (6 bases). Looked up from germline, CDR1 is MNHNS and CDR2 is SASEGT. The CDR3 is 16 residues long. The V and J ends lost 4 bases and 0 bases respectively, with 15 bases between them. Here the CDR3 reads CASSVRGDTANYGYTF. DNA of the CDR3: TGTGCCAGCAGTGTCCGAGGGGACACTGCTAACTATGGCTACACCTTC.